This TCR beta chain was identified during a study of blood T cell repertoires in COVID-19. Across the study: Collection of acute and convalescent COVID-19 samples took place in the United States, Italy and Spain.

The CDR3 is 13 residues long. Trimming shortened V by 9 bases and J by 5 bases, and 14 bases separated the two germline ends. Repertoires were generated with immunoSEQ multiplex PCR, while TCRdb's copy carries only in-frame clones and drops some. The sample holds about 200,000 clones, about 81% seen once. Sequencing input: peripheral blood. The chain uses TRBV12-3 or TRBV12-4 and TRBJ2-4; tentatively, D is TRBD2 (5 bases). This receptor was identified in a woman aged 60-75 years with COVID-19, enrolled during active disease. As DNA, the CDR3 is TGTGCCAGTCACCGGGGTTCCGAAAACATTCAGTACTTC. Its translation is CASHRGSENIQYF.